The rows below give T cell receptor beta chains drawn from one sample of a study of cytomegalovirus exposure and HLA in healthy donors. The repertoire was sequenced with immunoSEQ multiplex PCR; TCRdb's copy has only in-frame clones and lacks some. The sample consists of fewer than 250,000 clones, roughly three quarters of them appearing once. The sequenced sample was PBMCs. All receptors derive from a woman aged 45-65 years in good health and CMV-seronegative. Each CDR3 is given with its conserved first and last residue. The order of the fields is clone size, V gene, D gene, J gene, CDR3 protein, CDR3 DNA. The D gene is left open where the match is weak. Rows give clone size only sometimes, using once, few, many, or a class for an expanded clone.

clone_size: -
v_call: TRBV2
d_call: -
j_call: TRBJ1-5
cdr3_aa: CASRYRETDQPQHF
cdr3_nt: TGTGCCAGCAGATACAGGGAAACGGATCAGCCCCAGCATTTT

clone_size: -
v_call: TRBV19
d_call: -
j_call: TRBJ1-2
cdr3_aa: CASSPLGAGGYTF
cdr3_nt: TGTGCCAGTAGTCCTCTGGGGGCAGGTGGCTACACCTTC

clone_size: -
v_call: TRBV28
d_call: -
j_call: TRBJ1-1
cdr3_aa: CASSFGGAEAFF
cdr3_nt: TGTGCCAGCAGTTTCGGGGGGGCTGAAGCTTTCTTT

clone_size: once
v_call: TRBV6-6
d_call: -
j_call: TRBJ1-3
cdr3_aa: CASRDGGAGDTIYF
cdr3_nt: TGTGCCAGCCGGGATGGGGGGGCTGGAGACACCATATATTTT

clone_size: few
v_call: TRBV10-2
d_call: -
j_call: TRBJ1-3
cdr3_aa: CASSESAGAGNTIYF
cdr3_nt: TGCGCCAGCAGTGAGTCCGCCGGGGCTGGAAACACCATATATTTT

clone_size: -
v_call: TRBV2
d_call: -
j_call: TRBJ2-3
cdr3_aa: CASNDLNFTF
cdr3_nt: TGTGCCAGCAATGACCTGAACTTCACTTTT

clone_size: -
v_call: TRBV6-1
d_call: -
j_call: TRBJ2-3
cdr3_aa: CASSGNRDPFTDTQYF
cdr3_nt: TGTGCCAGCAGTGGAAACAGGGACCCCTTCACAGATACGCAGTATTTT

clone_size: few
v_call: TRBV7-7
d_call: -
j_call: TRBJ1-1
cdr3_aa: CASSPGGSPTEAFF
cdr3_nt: TGTGCTAGCAGCCCAGGAGGGAGCCCCACTGAAGCTTTCTTT

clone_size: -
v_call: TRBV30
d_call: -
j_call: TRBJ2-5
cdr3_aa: CAWSVRGRAREETQYF
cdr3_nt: TGTGCCTGGAGTGTCCGCGGAAGAGCACGGGAAGAGACCCAGTACTTC

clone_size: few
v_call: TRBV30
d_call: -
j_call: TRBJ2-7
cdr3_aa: CACTIPGSYEQYF
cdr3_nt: TGTGCCTGCACCATCCCGGGCTCCTACGAGCAGTACTTC

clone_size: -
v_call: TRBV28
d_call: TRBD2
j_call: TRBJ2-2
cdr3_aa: CASSFPAGDYTGELFF
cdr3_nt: TGTGCCAGCAGTTTCCCAGCGGGAGATTACACCGGGGAGCTGTTTTTT

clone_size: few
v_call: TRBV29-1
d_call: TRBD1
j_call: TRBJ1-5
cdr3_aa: CSVKDRDYQPQHF
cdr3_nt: TGCAGCGTTAAGGACAGGGACTATCAGCCCCAGCATTTT

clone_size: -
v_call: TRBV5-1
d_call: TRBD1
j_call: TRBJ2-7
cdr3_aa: CASSYGDRPFYEQYF
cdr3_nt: TGCGCCAGCAGTTATGGGGACAGGCCTTTCTACGAGCAGTACTTC

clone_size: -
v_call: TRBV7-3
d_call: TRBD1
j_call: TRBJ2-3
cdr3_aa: CASSLGQGTGRSDTQYF
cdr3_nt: TGTGCCAGCAGCTTGGGCCAGGGGACAGGGAGGTCAGATACGCAGTATTTT

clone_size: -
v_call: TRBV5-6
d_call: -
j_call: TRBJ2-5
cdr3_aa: CASSLQGQETQYF
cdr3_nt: TGTGCCAGCAGCTTGCAGGGACAAGAGACCCAGTACTTC

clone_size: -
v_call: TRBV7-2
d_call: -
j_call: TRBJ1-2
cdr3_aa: CASSLDQGKRYTF
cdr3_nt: TGTGCCAGCAGCTTAGACCAGGGGAAGCGCTACACCTTC

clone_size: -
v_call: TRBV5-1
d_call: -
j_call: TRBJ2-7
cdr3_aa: CASSVGPNVRGGEQYF
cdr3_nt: TGCGCCAGCAGCGTGGGACCGAACGTAAGGGGGGGGGAGCAGTACTTC

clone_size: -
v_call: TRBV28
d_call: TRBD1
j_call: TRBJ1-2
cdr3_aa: CASGFGQAHNYGYTF
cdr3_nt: TGTGCCAGTGGCTTCGGACAGGCCCACAACTATGGCTACACCTTC

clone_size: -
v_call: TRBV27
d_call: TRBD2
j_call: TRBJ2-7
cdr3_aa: CASSVGLALEQYF
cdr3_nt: TGTGCCAGCAGTGTGGGACTAGCATTAGAGCAGTACTTC

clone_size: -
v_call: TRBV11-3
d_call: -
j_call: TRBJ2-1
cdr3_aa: CASSSRSGDPGEQFF
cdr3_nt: TGTGCCAGCAGCTCCCGTTCAGGGGACCCTGGTGAGCAGTTCTTC

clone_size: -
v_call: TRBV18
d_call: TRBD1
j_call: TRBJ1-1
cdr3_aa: CASSLQGSNTEAFF
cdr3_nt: TGTGCCAGCTCACTACAGGGGTCGAACACTGAAGCTTTCTTT

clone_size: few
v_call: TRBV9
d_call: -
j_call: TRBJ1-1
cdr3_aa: CASSVDSRSEAFF
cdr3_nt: TGTGCCAGCAGCGTAGATAGTAGGAGTGAAGCTTTCTTT

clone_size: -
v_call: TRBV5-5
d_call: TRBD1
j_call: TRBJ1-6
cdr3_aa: CASSFLGQAENSPLHF
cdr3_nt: TGTGCCAGCAGCTTTCTAGGACAGGCGGAAAATTCACCCCTCCACTTT

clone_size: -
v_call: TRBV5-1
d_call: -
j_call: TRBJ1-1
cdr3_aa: CASSLGQGEAFF
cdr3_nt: TGCGCCAGCAGCTTGGGTCAGGGTGAAGCTTTCTTT

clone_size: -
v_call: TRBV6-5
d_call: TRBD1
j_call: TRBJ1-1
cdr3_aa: CASSLQGGGTEAFF
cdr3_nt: TGTGCCAGCAGTTTACAGGGGGGGGGCACTGAAGCTTTCTTT

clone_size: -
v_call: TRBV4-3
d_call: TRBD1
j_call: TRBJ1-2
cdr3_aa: CASSHLDRHYGYTF
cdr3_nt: TGCGCCAGCAGCCACTTGGACAGGCACTATGGCTACACCTTC

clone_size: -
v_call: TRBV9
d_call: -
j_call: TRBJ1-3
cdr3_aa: CASSVEGVSGNTIYF
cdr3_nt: TGTGCCAGCAGCGTAGAGGGGGTTTCTGGAAACACCATATATTTT

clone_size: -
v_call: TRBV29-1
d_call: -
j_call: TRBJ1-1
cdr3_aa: CSVEVGVNTEAFF
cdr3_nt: TGCAGCGTTGAAGTAGGGGTGAACACTGAAGCTTTCTTT

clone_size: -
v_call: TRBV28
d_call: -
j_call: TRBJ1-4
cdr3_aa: CASSLGLFNEKLFF
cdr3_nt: TGTGCCAGCAGTTTAGGGCTGTTTAATGAAAAACTGTTTTTT

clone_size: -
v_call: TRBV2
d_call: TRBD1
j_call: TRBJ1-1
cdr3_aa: CASRETGTGYTEAFF
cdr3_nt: TGTGCCAGCAGGGAAACCGGGACAGGGTACACTGAAGCTTTCTTT

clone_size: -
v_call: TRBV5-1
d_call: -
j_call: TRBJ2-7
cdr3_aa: CASTTGGAGGPYEQYF
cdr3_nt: TGCGCCAGCACCACCGGCGGCGCAGGAGGTCCCTACGAGCAGTACTTC

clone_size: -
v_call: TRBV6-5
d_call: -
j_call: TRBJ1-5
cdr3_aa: CASRPDSSNQPQHF
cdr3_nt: TGTGCCAGCAGACCCGACAGTAGCAATCAGCCCCAGCATTTT

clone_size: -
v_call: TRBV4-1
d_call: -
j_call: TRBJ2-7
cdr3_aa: CASSQRQGGYEQYF
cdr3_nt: TGCGCCAGCAGCCAAAGGCAGGGAGGCTACGAGCAGTACTTC

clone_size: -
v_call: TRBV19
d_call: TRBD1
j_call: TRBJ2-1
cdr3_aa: CASSAPGQGVNEQFF
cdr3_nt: TGTGCCAGTAGTGCCCCGGGACAGGGGGTTAATGAGCAGTTCTTC

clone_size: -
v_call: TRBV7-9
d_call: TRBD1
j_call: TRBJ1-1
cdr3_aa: CASSLDRANTEAFF
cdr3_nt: TGTGCCAGCAGCCTGGACAGGGCGAACACTGAAGCTTTCTTT

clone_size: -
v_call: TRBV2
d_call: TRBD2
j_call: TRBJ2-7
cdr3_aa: CASSEEGLAGYEQYF
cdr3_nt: TGTGCCAGCAGTGAAGAGGGTCTAGCGGGGTACGAGCAGTACTTC

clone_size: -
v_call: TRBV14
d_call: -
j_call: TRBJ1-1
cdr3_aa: CASTLHGGSEAFF
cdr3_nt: TGTGCCAGCACCTTACACGGCGGCAGCGAAGCTTTCTTT

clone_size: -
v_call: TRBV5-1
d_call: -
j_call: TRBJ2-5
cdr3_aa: CASSAGPLGRTQYF
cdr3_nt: TGCGCCAGCAGCGCGGGACCGCTCGGTCGGACCCAGTACTTC

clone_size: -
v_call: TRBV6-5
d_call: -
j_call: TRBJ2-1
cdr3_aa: CASSYLNSGRGEQFF
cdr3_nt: TGTGCCAGCAGTTACTTAAATTCAGGGCGCGGTGAGCAGTTCTTC

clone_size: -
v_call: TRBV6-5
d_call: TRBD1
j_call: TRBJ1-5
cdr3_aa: CASTWTGTGNQPQHF
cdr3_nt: TGTGCCAGCACATGGACCGGGACAGGAAATCAGCCCCAGCATTTT

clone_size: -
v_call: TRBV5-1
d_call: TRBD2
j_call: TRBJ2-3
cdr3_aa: CASSWSTSPSTDTQYF
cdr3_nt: TGCGCCAGCAGCTGGTCGACTAGCCCTAGCACAGATACGCAGTATTTT

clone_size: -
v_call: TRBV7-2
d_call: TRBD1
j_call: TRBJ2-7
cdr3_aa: CASSYLLPRDRGIRHEQYF
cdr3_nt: TGTGCCAGCAGCTACCTTTTACCGAGGGACAGGGGAATTAGGCACGAGCAGTACTTC

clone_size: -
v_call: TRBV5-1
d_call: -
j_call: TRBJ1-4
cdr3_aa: CASSKGGTTNEKLFF
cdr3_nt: TGCGCCAGCAGTAAGGGGGGGACAACTAATGAAAAACTGTTTTTT

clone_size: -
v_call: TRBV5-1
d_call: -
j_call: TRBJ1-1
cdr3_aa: CASSFEGAEAFF
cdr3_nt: TGCGCCAGCAGCTTTGAGGGGGCTGAAGCTTTCTTT

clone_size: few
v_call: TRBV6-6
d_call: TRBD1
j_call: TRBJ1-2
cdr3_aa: CASSPPTGGEGYTF
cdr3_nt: TGTGCCAGCAGCCCCCCGACAGGGGGTGAAGGCTACACCTTC

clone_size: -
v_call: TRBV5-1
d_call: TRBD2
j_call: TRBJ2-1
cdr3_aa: CASSLLRAGETNEQFF
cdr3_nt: TGCGCCAGCAGCCTACTAAGGGCGGGAGAGACCAATGAGCAGTTCTTC

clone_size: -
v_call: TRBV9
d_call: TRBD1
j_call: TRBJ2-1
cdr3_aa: CASSDTTGGGNNEQFF
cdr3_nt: TGTGCCAGCAGCGACACTACAGGGGGCGGCAACAATGAGCAGTTCTTC

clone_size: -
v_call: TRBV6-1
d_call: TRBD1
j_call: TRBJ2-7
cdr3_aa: CASSKGRDRGLNEQYF
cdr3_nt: TGTGCCAGCAGTAAAGGTCGGGACAGGGGTTTAAACGAGCAGTACTTC

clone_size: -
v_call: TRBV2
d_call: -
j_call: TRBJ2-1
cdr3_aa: CASRRTSEQFF
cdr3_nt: TGTGCCAGCAGGAGAACGTCTGAGCAGTTCTTC